The 30 T cell receptor beta chains presented below share a single source sample, sequenced in a study of blood T cell repertoires in COVID-19. Assay used: immunoSEQ multiplex PCR; TCRdb lists only in-frame clones, some missing. The data hold more than 65,000 clones, with around 91% observed a single time. Sequencing was performed on peripheral blood. These receptors were obtained from a human donor in a cohort sampled during active COVID-19.

V is TRBV27 and J is TRBJ2-7, with D possibly TRBD2 on 6 matching bases. CDR1 is MNHEY and CDR2 is SMNVEV in the germline V gene (reference sequence). The CDR3 is 14 amino acids. Trimming removed 6 bases at V and 9 bases at J, with 21 bases between. The chain's CDR3 is CASSSDILGSGQYF. The CDR3 DNA is TGTGCCAGCAGCTCAGACATCCTCGGGAGCGGGCAGTACTTC.

CDR3 DNA sequence: TGTGCCAGCAGGGGAACGGACAGGTCCTTCTCCTACGAGCAGTACTTC. Translating gives CASRGTDRSFSYEQYF. The chain carries TRBV6-4 and TRBJ2-7; 7 nucleotides agree with TRBD1. The germline V gene encodes CDR1 MRHNA and CDR2 SNTAGT. CDR3 size: 16 residues. The V segment lost 6 bases and the J segment 0 bases; nucleotides outside the gene matches: 11.

The rearrangement uses TRBV30 and TRBJ1-5; 11 nucleotides align to TRBD1. V trimming: 6 bases; J trimming: 2 bases; junction bases outside the gene matches: 3. From germline, CDR1 is GTSNPN and CDR2 SVGIG (reference sequence). There are 14 residues in the CDR3. This CDR3 reads CACGDRGGNQPQHF. In DNA form, the CDR3 reads TGTGCCTGTGGGGACAGGGGGGGCAATCAGCCCCAGCATTTT. The entire variable domain, with the rest obtained from reference TRBV30 and TRBJ1-5, is as follows: SQTIHQWPATLVQPVGSPLSLECTVEGTSNPNLYWYRQAAGRGLQLLFYSVGIGQISSEVPQNLSASRPQDRQFILSSKKLLLSDSGFYLCACGDRGGNQPQHFGDGTRLSIL.

The chain carries TRBV11-2 and TRBJ1-1; 11 bases match TRBD1. CDR3 length: 16 residues. CDR1 is SGHAT and CDR2 is FQNNGV in the germline V gene. Losses at the gene ends were 3 bases for V and 1 base for J; bases not matched to a gene: 4. In DNA form, the CDR3 reads TGTGCCAGCAGCTTGGACAGGGGGCCCCCGAACACTGAAGCTTTCTTT. Protein product: CASSLDRGPPNTEAFF.

The J gene is TRBJ1-2, the V gene TRBV2; perhaps TRBD1 as D (5 bases). The CDR3 is 12 residues long. From germline, CDR1 is SNHLY and CDR2 FYNNEI. Trimming took off 3 bases at V and 3 bases at J, with 5 bases between the two ends. The CDR3, as DNA: TGTGCCAGCAGTGACAGGGACTATGGCTACACCTTC. Its translation is CASSDRDYGYTF. The complete variable domain, with remaining parts taken from reference TRBV2 and TRBJ1-2, reads EPEVTQTPSHQVTQMGQEVILRCVPISNHLYFYWYRQILGQKVEFLVSFYNNEISEKSEIFDDQFSVERPDGSNFTLKIRSTKLEDSAMYFCASSDRDYGYTFGSGTRLTVV.

This clone appeared a single time. This chain uses TRBV19 with TRBJ1-1; 8 nucleotides agree with TRBD1. CDR1 is LNHDA, CDR2 SQIVND, per germline (reference sequence). CDR3 size: 14 residues. Trimming took 7 bases from V and 2 from J; bases not matched to a gene: 6. In DNA form, the CDR3 reads TGTGCCAGTACCAGACAGGGGCTTAACACTGAAGCTTTCTTT. Encoded protein: CASTRQGLNTEAFF.

The V and J genes are TRBV11-2 and TRBJ2-7, with 10 bases aligning to TRBD2. The CDR3 length is 16 residues. V lost 2 bases, J lost 6 bases, and 10 bases stayed unmatched. CDR1 and CDR2 (germline): SGHAT, FQNNGV. The CDR3 DNA follows: TGTGCCAGCAGCTTACTAAGCGGGGGGGGTGTATCCGAGCAGTACTTC. This encodes CASSLLSGGGVSEQYF.

The chain links TRBV5-1 to TRBJ2-7, with TRBD1 as a possible D gene (7 bases). CDR3 length: 15 residues. Germline CDR1 SGHRS, CDR2 YFSETQ. V shed 5 bases and J shed 6 bases, with 21 bases lying between them. The CDR3 sequence: CASSYLPRQGGEQYF. DNA of the CDR3: TGCGCCAGCAGTTACCTGCCGAGACAGGGAGGCGAGCAGTACTTC. The full variable domain, rest sourced from reference TRBV5-1 and TRBJ2-7, is KAGVTQTPRYLIKTRGQQVTLSCSPISGHRSVSWYQQTPGQGLQFLFEYFSETQRNKGNFPGRFSGRQFSNSRSEMNVSTLELGDSALYLCASSYLPRQGGEQYFGPGTRLTVT.

This sequence joins TRBV5-4 and TRBJ2-7, with a weak D call TRBD1 (5 bases). The V end lost 0 bases, the J end lost 3 bases, and 13 bases lay between the germline ends. This CDR3 has 15 amino acids. Germline lookup yields CDR1 SGHNT and CDR2 YYREEE (reference sequence). The CDR3 loop reads CASSLAAGKSYEQYF. The CDR3 DNA is TGTGCCAGCAGCTTGGCGGCAGGGAAGAGCTACGAGCAGTACTTC.

V usage is TRBV9 and J usage is TRBJ2-6, with 7 nucleotides matching TRBD1. Germline-derived CDR1 and CDR2 are SGDLS and YYNGEE. Unmatched junction bases numbered 7, after V lost 4 bases and J lost 0 bases. This CDR3 spans 17 amino acids. In nucleotides, the CDR3 is TGTGCCAGCAGCCTAGGGGGACAGCACTCTGGGGCCAACGTCCTGACTTTC. Translating it yields CASSLGGQHSGANVLTF.

There are a few counts of this clone. J is TRBJ1-2 and V is TRBV4-1, with 7 nucleotides matching TRBD1. The CDR3 covers 16 residues. CDR1 is MGHRA, CDR2 YSYEKL, per germline. Germline trimming cut 1 base from V and 11 bases from J; bases unmatched to any gene: 16. The CDR3 nucleotides read TGCGCCAGCAGCCAAGGGACAGGCGAGTCTTTTTCGGGATACACCTTC. It translates to CASSQGTGESFSGYTF.

The V gene is TRBV3-1 (or the pseudogene TRBV3-2), the J gene TRBJ1-1; D ambiguous. V was cut by 2 bases and J by 3 bases, with 19 bases left in between. The CDR3 covers 17 residues. The germline V gene encodes CDR1 LGHDT and CDR2 YNNKEL (reference sequence). The CDR3 DNA sequence: TGTGCCAGCAGCCAATCTAAGCTGAGGGTCCGGCACACTGAAGCTTTCTTT. Translated: CASSQSKLRVRHTEAFF.

The chain has TRBV5-1 and TRBJ2-7; D gene unclear. This CDR3 region has 12 residues. V was clipped by 0 bases and J by 7 bases, with 8 bases between them. CDR1 SGHRS and CDR2 YFSETQ come from the germline V gene. CDR3 nucleotide sequence: TGCGCCAGCAGCTTGGTCCCCGAGGAGCAGTACTTC. This translates into CASSLVPEEQYF.

This chain uses TRBV2 with TRBJ2-7, with TRBD1 as a possible D gene (7 bases). V lost 10 bases and J lost 3, with 22 bases in between. Germline V gives CDR1 SNHLY, CDR2 FYNNEI. CDR3 length: 15 amino acids. The CDR3 here is CATRGETGTHYEQYF. The CDR3 DNA is TGTGCCACGCGGGGAGAGACAGGGACCCACTACGAGCAGTACTTC.

V is TRBV28 and J is TRBJ2-7; 7 bases match TRBD1. The CDR3 length is 17 residues. Germline trimming cut 3 bases from V and 2 bases from J; bases unmatched to any gene: 13. Germline-derived CDR1 and CDR2 are MDHEN and SYDVKM. CDR3 region: CASSFRQGIVSPYEQYF. The CDR3 DNA reads as TGTGCCAGCAGTTTCAGACAGGGAATTGTTTCCCCCTACGAGCAGTACTTC.

This chain joins TRBV7-2 and TRBJ2-7; 8 nucleotides align to TRBD2. Losses at the gene ends were 1 base for V and 2 bases for J; bases not matched to a gene: 1. Per germline, CDR1 SGHTA and CDR2 FQGNSA. There are 14 residues in the CDR3. The chain's CDR3 is CASSLGAGAYEQYF. Here the CDR3 DNA reads TGTGCCAGCAGCTTAGGAGCGGGGGCCTACGAGCAGTACTTC.

V is TRBV11-2 and J is TRBJ2-1, with 10 nucleotides matching TRBD1. The CDR3 totals 16 residues. V dropped 2 bases and J dropped 8; count of bases not matched to a gene: 9. CDR1 and CDR2 (germline): SGHAT, FQNNGV. In DNA form, the CDR3 reads TGTGCCAGCAGCTTATCCCGACAGGGGGCCATGGATGAGCAGTTCTTC. This gives the protein CASSLSRQGAMDEQFF.

This sequence joins TRBV5-6 and TRBJ2-2; TRBD1 aligns across 7 bases. Germline CDR1 SGHDT, CDR2 YYEEEE. Trimming cost V 9 bases and J 0 bases; bases outside gene matches: 5. CDR3 length equals 14 residues. CDR3 protein: CATMTGPNTGELFF. DNA for the CDR3: TGTGCCACTATGACAGGGCCGAACACCGGGGAGCTGTTTTTT.

V is TRBV6-5 and J is TRBJ1-5, with D perhaps TRBD1 (5 bases). The germline CDR1 and CDR2 sequences are MNHEY and SVGAGI. This CDR3 is built from 15 residues. Between the trimmed V and J ends, which lost 9 bases and 1 base, there was a span of 16 bases. CDR3 region: CASSGPGKSNQPQHF. For the CDR3, the DNA is TGTGCCAGTTCAGGGCCGGGTAAGAGCAATCAGCCCCAGCATTTT.

The chain has TRBV7-2 and TRBJ2-6; 9 bases fit TRBD1. V shed 6 bases and J 5 bases; nucleotides not matched to a gene: 11. The germline CDR1 and CDR2 sequences are SGHTA and FQGNSA. This CDR3 region has 17 residues. The CDR3: CASSYSTGGRRANVLTF. The CDR3 DNA reads as TGTGCCAGCAGTTACAGCACAGGGGGCAGGAGGGCCAACGTCCTGACTTTC.

This chain joins TRBV3-1 (or the pseudogene TRBV3-2) and TRBJ2-5; 16 positions agree with TRBD2. V shed 4 bases and J 7 bases; nucleotides not matched to a gene: 15. This CDR3 region has 19 residues. Germline lookup yields CDR1 LGHDT and CDR2 YNNKEL (reference sequence). The CDR3 loop reads CASSRGTSGGAVEKGTQYF. DNA for the CDR3: TGTGCCAGCAGCCGTGGGACTAGCGGGGGGGCAGTGGAGAAAGGGACCCAGTACTTC.

The CDR3 DNA sequence: TGTGCAAGTCGCTTAATTACCGGTGCGGGTTTTCTAACCTCCTATAATTCACCCCTCCACTTT. It specifies CASRLITGAGFLTSYNSPLHF. The chain has TRBV12-2 and TRBJ1-6. TRBV12-2 is a known pseudogene. There are 21 residues in the CDR3.

The rearrangement links TRBV7-2 to TRBJ2-7, with 10 positions matching TRBD1. Germline trimming cut 2 bases from V and 7 bases from J; bases unmatched to any gene: 8. This CDR3 region has 15 residues. CDR1 and CDR2 (germline): SGHTA, FQGNSA. This chain's CDR3 is CASSLQIGQGGEQYF. The CDR3, as DNA: TGTGCCAGCAGCTTACAAATTGGACAGGGGGGTGAGCAGTACTTC.

Only one count was recorded for this clone. The rearrangement uses TRBV7-2 and TRBJ1-1; TRBD1 is a possible D gene (5 bases). Between the trimmed V and J ends, which lost 1 base and 0 bases, there was a span of 9 bases. CDR1 and CDR2 from the germline V gene are SGHTA and FQGNSA. This CDR3 contains 15 residues. Written as DNA, the CDR3 is TGTGCCAGCAGCTTAGGTCAGGGAATGAACACTGAAGCTTTCTTT. Translating it yields CASSLGQGMNTEAFF.

V gene TRBV6-7 combines with J gene TRBJ2-7; 9 bases match TRBD1. TRBV6-7 is noted as an ORF with a role that remains uncertain. The CDR3 is 15 amino acids. V trimming: 2 bases; J trimming: 5 bases; junction bases outside the gene matches: 7. The CDR3 here is CASSYGGQGSNEQYF. CDR3 nucleotide sequence: TGTGCCAGCAGTTACGGTGGACAGGGGTCGAACGAGCAGTACTTC.

This rearrangement joins TRBV3-1 (or the pseudogene TRBV3-2) to TRBJ1-6, with a tentative D call TRBD1 (5 bases). The length of the CDR3 is 23 residues. Germline V gene lookup returns CDR1 LGHDT and CDR2 YNNKEL (reference sequence). V gave up 0 bases and J gave up 8 bases, with 35 bases separating them. CDR3 in amino acids: CASSQDRVKTGHPRGNIDSPLHF. The CDR3 DNA reads as TGTGCCAGCAGCCAAGATCGGGTAAAAACAGGTCATCCCCGTGGTAACATTGATTCACCCCTCCACTTT.

The CDR3 spells CAWAIAGRQPEQYF. CDR3 DNA sequence: TGTGCCTGGGCGATAGCGGGGAGACAACCCGAGCAGTACTTC. The chain couples TRBV30 to TRBJ2-7; 8 bases match TRBD2. Germline loops: CDR1 GTSNPN, CDR2 SVGIG (reference sequence). V was pared by 5 bases and J by 6 bases, with 12 bases of the junction left unmatched. CDR3 length equals 14 residues. Supplemented by reference TRBV30 and TRBJ2-7, the full variable domain reads SQTIHQWPATLVQPVGSPLSLECTVEGTSNPNLYWYRQAAGRGLQLLFYSVGIGQISSEVPQNLSASRPQDRQFILSSKKLLLSDSGFYLCAWAIAGRQPEQYFGPGTRLTVT.

The rearrangement links TRBV20-1 to TRBJ1-2; the D gene is possibly TRBD1 (6 bases). In germline, CDR1 is DFQATT, CDR2 SNEGSKA (reference sequence). This CDR3 has 12 residues. The V end was cut by 3 bases, the J end by 6 bases, with 11 bases between. This CDR3 is CSASGGLNGYTF. The CDR3 DNA sequence: TGCAGTGCTAGTGGGGGGCTGAATGGCTACACCTTC.

V is TRBV19 and J is TRBJ2-4, with 8 bases aligning to TRBD1. V lost 6 bases, J lost 7 bases, and 20 bases stayed unmatched. Germline CDR1 is LNHDA and CDR2 is SQIVND (reference sequence). The CDR3 length is 18 residues. CDR3 in DNA: TGTGCCAGTAGCGCCCCCCTCTCAGGGGGCACGGGTGGGAACATTCAGTACTTC. The encoded protein is CASSAPLSGGTGGNIQYF.

The gene calls are TRBV30 and TRBJ2-7; possible D gene TRBD2, 5 bases. The germline CDR1 and CDR2 sequences are GTSNPN and SVGIG (reference sequence). This CDR3 has 11 amino acids. The V and J ends lost 2 bases and 7 bases respectively, with 9 bases between them. CDR3 DNA: TGTGCCTGGAGTCTCGGAGGTGAGCAGTACTTC. Translating gives CAWSLGGEQYF.